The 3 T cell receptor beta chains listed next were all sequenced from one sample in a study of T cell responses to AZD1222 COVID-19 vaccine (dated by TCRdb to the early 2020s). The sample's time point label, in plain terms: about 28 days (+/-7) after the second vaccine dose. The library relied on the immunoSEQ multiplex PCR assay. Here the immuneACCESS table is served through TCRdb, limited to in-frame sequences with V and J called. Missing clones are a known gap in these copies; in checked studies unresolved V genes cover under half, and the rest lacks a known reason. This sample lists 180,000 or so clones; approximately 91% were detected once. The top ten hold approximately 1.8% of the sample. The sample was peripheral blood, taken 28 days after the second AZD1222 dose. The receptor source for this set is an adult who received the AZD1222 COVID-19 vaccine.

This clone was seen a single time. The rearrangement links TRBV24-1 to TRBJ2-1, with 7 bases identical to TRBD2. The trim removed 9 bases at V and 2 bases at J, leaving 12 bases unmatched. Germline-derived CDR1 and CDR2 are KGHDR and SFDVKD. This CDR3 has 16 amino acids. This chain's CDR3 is CATAVRGEGPYNEQFF. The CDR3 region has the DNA TGTGCCACCGCGGTTCGTGGGGAGGGCCCCTACAATGAGCAGTTCTTC.

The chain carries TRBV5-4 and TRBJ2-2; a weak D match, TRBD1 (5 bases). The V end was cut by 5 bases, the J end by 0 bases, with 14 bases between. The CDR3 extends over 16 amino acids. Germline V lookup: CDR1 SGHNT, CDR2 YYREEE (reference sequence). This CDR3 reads CASRRRQGSNTGELFF. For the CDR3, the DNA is TGTGCCAGCAGACGGCGTCAGGGCTCGAACACCGGGGAGCTGTTTTTT.

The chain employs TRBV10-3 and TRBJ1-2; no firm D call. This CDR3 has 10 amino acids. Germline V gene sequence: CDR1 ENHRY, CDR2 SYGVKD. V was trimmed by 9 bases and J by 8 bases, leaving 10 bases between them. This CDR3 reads CAIKNGGYTF. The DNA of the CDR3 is TGTGCCATTAAAAATGGAGGCTACACCTTC.